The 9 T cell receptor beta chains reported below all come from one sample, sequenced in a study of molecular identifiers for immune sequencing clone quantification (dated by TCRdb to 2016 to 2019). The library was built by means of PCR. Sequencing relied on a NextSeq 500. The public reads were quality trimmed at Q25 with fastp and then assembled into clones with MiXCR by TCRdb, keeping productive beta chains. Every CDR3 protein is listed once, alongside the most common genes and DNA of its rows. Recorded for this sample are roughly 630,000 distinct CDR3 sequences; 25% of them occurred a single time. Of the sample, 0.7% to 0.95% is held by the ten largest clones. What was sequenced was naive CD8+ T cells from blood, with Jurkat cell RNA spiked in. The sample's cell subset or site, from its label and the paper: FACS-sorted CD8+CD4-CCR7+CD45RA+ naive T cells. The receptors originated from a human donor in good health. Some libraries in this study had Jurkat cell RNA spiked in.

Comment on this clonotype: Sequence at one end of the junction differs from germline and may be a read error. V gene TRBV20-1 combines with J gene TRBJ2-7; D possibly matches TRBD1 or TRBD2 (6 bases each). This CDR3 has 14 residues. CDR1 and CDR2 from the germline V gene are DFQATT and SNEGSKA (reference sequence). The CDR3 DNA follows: TGCAGTGCTAGAAGGGGGGTGAGCTCCTACGAGCAGTGCTTC. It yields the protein CSARRGVSSYEQCF.

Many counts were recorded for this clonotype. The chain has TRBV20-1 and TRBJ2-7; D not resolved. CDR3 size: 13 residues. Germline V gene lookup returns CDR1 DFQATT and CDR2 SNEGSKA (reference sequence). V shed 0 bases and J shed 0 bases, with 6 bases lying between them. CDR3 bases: TGCAGTGCTAGAGACAGGTACTCCTACGAGCAGTACTTC. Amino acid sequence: CSARDRYSYEQYF.

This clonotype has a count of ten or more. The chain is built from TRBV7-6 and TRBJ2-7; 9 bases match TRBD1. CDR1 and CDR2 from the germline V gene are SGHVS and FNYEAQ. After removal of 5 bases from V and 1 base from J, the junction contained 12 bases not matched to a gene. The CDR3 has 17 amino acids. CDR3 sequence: CASSRQPPGQGSYEQYF. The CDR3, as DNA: TGTGCCAGCAGCCGTCAACCTCCGGGACAGGGTTCCTACGAGCAGTACTTC.

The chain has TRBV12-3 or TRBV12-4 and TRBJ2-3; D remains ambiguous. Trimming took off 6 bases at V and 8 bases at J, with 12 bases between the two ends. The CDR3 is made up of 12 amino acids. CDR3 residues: CASSPSLSTQYF. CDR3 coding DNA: TGTGCCAGCAGCCCGAGCCTGAGTACGCAGTATTTT.

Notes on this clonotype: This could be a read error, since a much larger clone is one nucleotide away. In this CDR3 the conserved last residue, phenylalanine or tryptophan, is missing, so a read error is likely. CDR3 sequence: CASSQVPLSFEYEQYL. CDR3 DNA: TGCGCCAGCAGCCAAGTCCCCCTGAGTTTTGAATACGAGCAGTACTTG. This chain uses TRBV4-1 with TRBJ2-7; D gene unclear. Trimming cost V 1 base and J 4 bases, with 17 bases left between them. The CDR3 spans 16 residues. The germline V gene encodes CDR1 MGHRA and CDR2 YSYEKL.

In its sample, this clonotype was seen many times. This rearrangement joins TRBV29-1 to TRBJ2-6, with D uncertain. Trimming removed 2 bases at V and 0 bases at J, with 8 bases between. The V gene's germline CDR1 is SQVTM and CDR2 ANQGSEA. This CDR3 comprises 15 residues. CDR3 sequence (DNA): TGCAGCGTTGAAAGTTTGTCCTCTGGGGCCAACGTCCTGACTTTC. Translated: CSVESLSSGANVLTF.

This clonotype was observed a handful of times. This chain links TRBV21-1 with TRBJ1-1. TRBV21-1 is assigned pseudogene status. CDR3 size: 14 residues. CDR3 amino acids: CASSPRGENTEAFF. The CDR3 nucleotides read TGTGCCAGCTCTCCTCGCGGGGAGAACACTGAAGCTTTCTTT.

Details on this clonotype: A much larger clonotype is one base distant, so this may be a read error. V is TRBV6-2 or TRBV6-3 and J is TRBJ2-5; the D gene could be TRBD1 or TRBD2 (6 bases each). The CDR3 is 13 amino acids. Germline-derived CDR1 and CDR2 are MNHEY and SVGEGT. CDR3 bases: TGTGCCAGCACCTTCGGGGGCCGAGAGACCAAGTACTTC. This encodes CASTFGGRETKYF.

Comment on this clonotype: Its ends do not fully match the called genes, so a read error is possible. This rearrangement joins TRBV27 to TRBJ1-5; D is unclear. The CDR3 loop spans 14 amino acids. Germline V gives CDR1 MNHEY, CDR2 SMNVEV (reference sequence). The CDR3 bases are TGTGCCAGCAGCGCTGTTCGGTCCAATCGGCCCCAGCATTTT. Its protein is CASSAVRSNRPQHF.